The clone carrying this T cell receptor (beta chain) was seen repeatedly, ten times or more. Its antigen is as yet unknown. TCRdb passed the 5' RACE reads through MiXCR, listing each CDR3 protein once. This sample carries about 200,000 distinct CDR3 sequences, 9% to 10% of them seen once, and the ten largest clones take 3.5% to 4%. The data were taken from a study of T-cell memory formation after mild COVID-19. Study context: Largely, TCR clusters stayed within a single donor. Study-wide results and limits: Confirmation was lacking for SARS-CoV-2 specificity of second-wave clones that peaked on day 37. Day 15 to 85 contracting clones showed balanced CD4/CD8; day 15 to 37 expanders favored CD4+. Shrinking CD4+ clones resided mostly in CM and EM, and CD8+ ones in EMRA.

The CDR3 is 12 residues long. CDR1 is SGDLS and CDR2 is YYNGEE in the germline V gene. Trimming removed 3 bases at V and 6 bases at J, with 7 bases between. V and J are TRBV9 and TRBJ2-1; D tentatively fits TRBD1 or TRBD2 (6 bases each). This TCR came from a man aged 18 to 29 who had mild COVID-19 (a few samples of this study predate the infection). Cell type and time point are not known. Sample: PBMCs or a T cell subset sorted from them (not recorded which). The CDR3: CASSAGANEQFF. CDR3 coding DNA: TGTGCCAGCAGCGCGGGGGCCAATGAGCAGTTCTTC.